Listed below are T cell receptor beta chains from one sample, sequenced in a study of blood T cell repertoires in COVID-19. Repertoires were generated with immunoSEQ multiplex PCR, while TCRdb's copy carries only in-frame clones and drops some. The table records about 340,000 clones, about 86% of them present only once. Source material: peripheral blood. The receptors come from a man aged 25 to 40 with active or convalescent COVID-19. Each CDR3 is given with its conserved first and last residue.

v_gene	len	CDR3aa
TRBV6-5	15	CASSSAGTGVYEQYF
TRBV15	15	CATSRGPTSYNEQFF
TRBV12-3/TRBV12-4	12	CASTLGGQPQHF
TRBV7-2	15	CASSLAHSGANVLTF
TRBV6-1	13	CASSDPGSYEQYF
TRBV2	15	CASSDKPVLNTEAFF
TRBV6-2/TRBV6-3	17	CASSYSNRGEANEKLFF
TRBV5-1	13	CATLQDNTGELFF
TRBV5-8	15	CASSRDWEISYEQYF
TRBV18	14	CASSPTGTGYGYTF
TRBV7-2	14	CASSLRTSPGELFF
TRBV6-5	13	CASSATSTYEQYF
TRBV27	15	CASKPLAGARETQYF
TRBV7-2	14	CASTTEVANTEAFF
TRBV19	14	CASSPQGWNQPQHF
TRBV28	15	CASSLGRTEGLRAFF
TRBV9	15	CASSGGAGTGAEAFF
TRBV27	20	CASSLWPPSSAGGTQETQYF
TRBV13	15	CASSSTSGRRNEQFF
TRBV28	14	CASSLRTGGNEQFF
TRBV29-1	12	CSVFEGAEGYTF
TRBV28	13	CASSPPDRATYTF
TRBV18	14	CASSRAGGTDTQYF
TRBV10-1	15	CASSRKRGVADTQYF
TRBV30	16	CAWSNKGLALYNEQFF
TRBV2	14	CASSEDRGQETQYF
TRBV27	13	CASRPDRIYEQYF
TRBV27	14	CASRSSGVNNEQFF
TRBV9	13	CASSQGGNTEAFF
TRBV29-1	13	CSVRLAGEETQYF
TRBV7-3	15	CASSPSTTGVYGYTF
TRBV18	15	CASSPYDSPNTEAFF
TRBV6-5	12	CASRLGVLEQYF
TRBV5-1	15	CASSLGRDVNTEAFF
TRBV29-1	15	CSVETGTGDLYEQYF
TRBV19	14	CASSRGAGGNTIYF
TRBV27	12	CASAREYTEAFF
TRBV4-3	15	CASSQEAGLVHGYTF
TRBV12-3/TRBV12-4	13	CASRQGSYNEQFF
TRBV4-2	15	CASSQQGYSGNTIYF
TRBV19	15	CASSPWTGATYEQYF
TRBV11-3	15	CASSAGQVRSYEQYF
TRBV4-1	14	CASSHLPPYNEQFF
TRBV19	13	CASSIDRLAGQFF
TRBV7-8	11	CASSLWHEQFF
TRBV9	17	CASSVTNRGSRYNEQFF
TRBV7-9	13	CASSRGISETQYF